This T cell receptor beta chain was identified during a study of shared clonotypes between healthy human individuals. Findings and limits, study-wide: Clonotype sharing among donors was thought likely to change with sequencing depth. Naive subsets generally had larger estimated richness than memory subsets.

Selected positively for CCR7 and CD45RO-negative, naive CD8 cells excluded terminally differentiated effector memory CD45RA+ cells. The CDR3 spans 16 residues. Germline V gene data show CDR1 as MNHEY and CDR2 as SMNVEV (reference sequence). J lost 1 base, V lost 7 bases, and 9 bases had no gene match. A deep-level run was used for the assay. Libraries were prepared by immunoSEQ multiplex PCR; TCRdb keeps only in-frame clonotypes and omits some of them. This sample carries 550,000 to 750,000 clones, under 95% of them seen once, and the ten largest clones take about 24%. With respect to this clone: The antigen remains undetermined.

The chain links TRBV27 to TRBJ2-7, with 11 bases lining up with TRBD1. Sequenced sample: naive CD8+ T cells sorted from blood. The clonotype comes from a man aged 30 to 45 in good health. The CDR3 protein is CASTQLGTGGSYEQYF. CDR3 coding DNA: TGTGCCAGCACCCAACTTGGGACAGGGGGGTCCTACGAGCAGTACTTC.